This T cell receptor (beta chain) came from a study of shared clonotypes between healthy human individuals. Looking at the study overall: CD4 naive and CD4 memory each took three plates per donor, while CD8 naive took two and CD8 memory one.

Findings of the study overall: The genetic and exposure-history diversity represented was limited by few donors.

Clones were sequenced by immunoSEQ multiplex PCR, and TCRdb holds only the in-frame ones, with some missing. This sample carries about 2 million clones, roughly 94% of them seen once, and the ten largest clones take about 1.1%. A word on this clone: The antigen is undetermined.

Terminally differentiated effector memory CD45RA+ cells were left out of the naive CD8 fraction, which was CD45RO-negative and positively selected for CCR7. Donors were Caucasian adults residing in Nashville, Tennessee, USA. Germline-derived CDR1 and CDR2 are SGHDN and FVKESK. The ends lost 2 bases at V and 3 bases at J; junction bases unmatched: 11. This CDR3 has 17 residues. The chain has TRBV14 and TRBJ2-7; 9 positions match TRBD1. The sample taken for sequencing was naive CD8+ T cells sorted from blood. The sequence was collected from a man aged 18 to 29 in good health. The CDR3 coding sequence is TGTGCCAGCAGCCAAAGGCCCCCGGGACAGGGTCTCTACGAGCAGTACTTC. Its translation: CASSQRPPGQGLYEQYF.